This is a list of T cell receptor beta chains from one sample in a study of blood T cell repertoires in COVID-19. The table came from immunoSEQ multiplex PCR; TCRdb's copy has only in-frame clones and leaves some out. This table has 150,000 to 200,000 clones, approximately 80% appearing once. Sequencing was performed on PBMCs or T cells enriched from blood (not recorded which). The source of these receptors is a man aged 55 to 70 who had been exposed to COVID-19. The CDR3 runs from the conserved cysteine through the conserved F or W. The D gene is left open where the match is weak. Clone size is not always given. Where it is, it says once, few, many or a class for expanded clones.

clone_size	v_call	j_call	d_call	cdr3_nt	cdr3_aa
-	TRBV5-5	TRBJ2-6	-	TGTGCCAGCAGCCCTCGGGCTGGGGCCAACGTCCTGACTTTC	CASSPRAGANVLTF
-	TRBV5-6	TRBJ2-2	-	TGTGCCAGCAGCTCATATCGTCGGACCGGGGAGCTGTTTTTT	CASSSYRRTGELFF
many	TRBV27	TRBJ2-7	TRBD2	TGTGCCAGCAGGACTAGCGGCGCACGTAAGCGGTACTTC	CASRTSGARKRYF
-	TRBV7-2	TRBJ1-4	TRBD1	TGTGCCAGCAGCTTAGAGGGCATACAGGGGGAAAAACTGTTTTTT	CASSLEGIQGEKLFF
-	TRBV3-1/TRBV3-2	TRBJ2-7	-	TGTGCCAGCAGCCAACCTCGGGGGGAGCAGTACTTC	CASSQPRGEQYF
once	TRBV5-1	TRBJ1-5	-	TGCGCCAGTCCTCGCCGACACAGGGCGGGTCAGCCCCAGCATTTT	CASPRRHRAGQPQHF
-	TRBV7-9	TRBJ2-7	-	TGTGCCAGCAGCTCCACCGGACCAGGGGCAAAATACGAGCAGTACTTC	CASSSTGPGAKYEQYF
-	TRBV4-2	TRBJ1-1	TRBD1	TGTGCCAGCAGCCAAGCCCGCCGACAGGGGCTTAGAATCGGGCAAAACACTGAAGCTTTCTTT	CASSQARRQGLRIGQNTEAFF
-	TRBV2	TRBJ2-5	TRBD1	TGTGCCAGCAGGGCGGGACAGGGGGAGACCCAGTACTTC	CASRAGQGETQYF
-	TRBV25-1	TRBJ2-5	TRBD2	TGTGCCAGCAGTGAACTAGCGGGAGAAGTGACCCAGTACTTC	CASSELAGEVTQYF
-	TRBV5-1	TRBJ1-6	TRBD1	TGCGCCAGCAGCCCCCTCGCCGGGACAGGGGGTGGTTCACCCCTCCACTTT	CASSPLAGTGGGSPLHF
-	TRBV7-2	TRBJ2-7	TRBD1	TGTGCCAGCAGCCTAGTACAGGGGGCCTACGAGCAGTACTTC	CASSLVQGAYEQYF
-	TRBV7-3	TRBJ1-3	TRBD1	TGTGCCAGCAGCCCAAGGACAGGGCCTGGAAACACCATATATTTT	CASSPRTGPGNTIYF
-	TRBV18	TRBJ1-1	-	TGTGCCAGCTCACCACCCAGGGGAGAAGCTTTCTTT	CASSPPRGEAFF
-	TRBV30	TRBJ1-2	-	TGTGCCTGGAGAAGTTCAGGGGACTATGGCTACACCTTC	CAWRSSGDYGYTF
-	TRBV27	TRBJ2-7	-	TGTGCCAGCAGTTCCCCCCCGTACGAGCAGTACTTC	CASSSPPYEQYF
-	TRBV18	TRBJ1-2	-	TGTGCCAGCTCACCGGACAGACCAGACGTCTATGGCTACACCTTC	CASSPDRPDVYGYTF
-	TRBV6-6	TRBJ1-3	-	TGTGCCAGCAGTTACGACAGCATCTCTGGAAACACCATATATTTT	CASSYDSISGNTIYF
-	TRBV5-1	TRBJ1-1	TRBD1	TGCGCCAGCAGCTCGGGACAGGGGACCTTTGAAGCTTTCTTT	CASSSGQGTFEAFF
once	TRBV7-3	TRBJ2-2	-	TGTGCCAGCAGCTTAATTCGGGCGAACACCGGGGAGCTGTTTTTT	CASSLIRANTGELFF
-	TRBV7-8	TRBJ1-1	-	TGTGCCAGCAGCTTAGTGGTGGGGCCGGGGGGCACTGAAGCTTTCTTT	CASSLVVGPGGTEAFF
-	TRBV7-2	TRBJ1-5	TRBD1	TGTGCCAGCAGCTTAGGACAGGGGGCGAATCAGCCCCAGCATTTT	CASSLGQGANQPQHF
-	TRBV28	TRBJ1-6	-	TGTGCCAGCAACGCCCCACCGACAAACTCACCCCTCCACTTT	CASNAPPTNSPLHF
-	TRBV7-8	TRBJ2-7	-	TGTGCCAGCAGCTTAAAACGGGACACCGAGCAGTACTTC	CASSLKRDTEQYF
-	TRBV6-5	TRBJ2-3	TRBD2	TGTGCCAGCAGTTACTCAAGCGGGAGGGCCGCGGATACGCAGTATTTT	CASSYSSGRAADTQYF
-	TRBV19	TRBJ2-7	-	TGTGCCAGTAGGACCCCCGGGGCCTACGAGCAGTACTTC	CASRTPGAYEQYF
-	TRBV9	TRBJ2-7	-	TGTGCCAGCAGCGTAGAACAGGGCGAGCCCTACGAGCAGTACTTC	CASSVEQGEPYEQYF
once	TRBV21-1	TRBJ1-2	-	TGTGCCAGCACCACGACGACTAGGGACAGGGGGCCTCAATATGGCTACACCTTC	CASTTTTRDRGPQYGYTF
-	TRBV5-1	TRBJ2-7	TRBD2	TGCGCCAGCAGCTTGGCCGAGGGAGGGCCGACCTACGAGCAGTACTTC	CASSLAEGGPTYEQYF
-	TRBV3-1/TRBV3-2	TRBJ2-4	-	TGTGCCAGCAGCCAAGACCCCAATGGCAGGGGCATTCAGTACTTC	CASSQDPNGRGIQYF
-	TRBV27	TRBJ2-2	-	TGTGCCAGCAGTTTATCCCAGGGTTACACCGGGGAGCTGTTTTTT	CASSLSQGYTGELFF
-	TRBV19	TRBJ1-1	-	TGTGCCAGTACCTCCCAGGGGACTATGAACACTGAAGCTTTCTTT	CASTSQGTMNTEAFF
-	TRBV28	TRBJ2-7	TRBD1	TGTGCCAGCAGTCCACCGGACAGGTTCTCGGGAGAGCAGTACTTC	CASSPPDRFSGEQYF
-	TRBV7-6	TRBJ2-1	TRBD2	TGTGCCAGCAGCTTAGCGCGAGCGGGAGGGTTCAATGAGCAGTTCTTC	CASSLARAGGFNEQFF
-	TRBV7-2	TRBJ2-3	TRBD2	TGTGCCAGCAGCTTCCCAACTAGCGGGGCGAGCACAGATACGCAGTATTTT	CASSFPTSGASTDTQYF
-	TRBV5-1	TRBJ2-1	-	TGCGCCAGCAGCTTGGACTACCGGACCTACAATGAGCAGTTCTTC	CASSLDYRTYNEQFF
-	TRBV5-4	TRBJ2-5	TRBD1	TGTGCCAGCAGCCCCGGGACAGCCCAAGAGACCCAGTACTTC	CASSPGTAQETQYF
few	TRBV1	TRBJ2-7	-	TGCACCAGCAGCCCCGCGCGGGAGTGGCAGGAGCAGTACTTC	CTSSPAREWQEQYF
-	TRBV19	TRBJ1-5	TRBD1	TGTGCCAGTAGCACCACAGGGGGAAGCGGACAGCCCCAGCATTTT	CASSTTGGSGQPQHF
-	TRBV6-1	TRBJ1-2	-	TGTGCCAGCAGCCCGGGAGCGAACTATGGCTACACCTTC	CASSPGANYGYTF
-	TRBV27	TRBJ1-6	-	TGTGCCAGCAGTCCTGGGCGGAGGCCCTTGGGGTCCCTCCACTTT	CASSPGRRPLGSLHF
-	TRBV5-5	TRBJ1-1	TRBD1	TGTGCCAGCAGCTTCCGGGACAGCAACACTGAAGCTTTCTTT	CASSFRDSNTEAFF
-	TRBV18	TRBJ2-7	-	TGTGCCAGCTCACCACCAACAGCCTACGAGCAGTACTTC	CASSPPTAYEQYF
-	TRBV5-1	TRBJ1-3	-	TGCGCCAGCAGCTTGGCCGGCGGGGAAGGAAACACCATATATTTT	CASSLAGGEGNTIYF
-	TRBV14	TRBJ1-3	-	TGTGCCAGCAGCCAAAAGGACAGACCCTCTGGAAACACCATATATTTT	CASSQKDRPSGNTIYF
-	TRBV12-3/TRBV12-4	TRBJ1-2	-	TGTGCCAGCAGTTTTGTGGGAGCAAGCGGCTACACCTTC	CASSFVGASGYTF